This TCR beta chain was documented in a study of CD8 T cells in Susac syndrome. The RNA input was roughly 0.5 to 1 ug, and it was reverse transcribed with random hexamers. The immunoSEQ assay covered 54 Vbeta and 13 Jbeta segments for CDR3. A single record per CDR3 protein comes from TCRdb applying MiXCR to the immunoSEQ multiplex PCR reads. The sample records about 80,000 distinct CDR3 sequences, around 94% being singletons. CDR1 MGHRA and CDR2 YSYEKL come from the germline V gene. CDR3 length: 17 residues. Trimming took 0 bases from V and 3 from J, leaving 14 bases between them. Peripheral blood CD8+ and CD4+ T cells were profiled by TCR beta sequencing. Purification of the CD8+ and CD4+ T cells relied on negative isolation, and TEMRA cells underwent FACS enrichment. As regards this clonotype: Its antigen is unknown.

Points from the study as a whole: Acknowledgment was made by the study that its TCR sequencing and HLA analysis involved a relatively small number of individuals.

The source is a human donor in good health. The rearrangement links TRBV4-1 to TRBJ2-2; weak D call: TRBD2 (7 bases). The sample was CD8+ T cells from PBMCs. The CDR3 nucleotides are TGCGCCAGCAGCCAAGATGGGGGGGCGTCGGACACCGGGGAGCTGTTTTTT. Translated: CASSQDGGASDTGELFF.